These 15 T cell receptor beta chains came from one sample sequenced in a study of shared clonotypes between healthy human individuals. This table comes from immunoSEQ multiplex PCR, and its TCRdb copy is limited to in-frame clones, with some not included. The table includes about 2.4 million clones, over 85% detected once. Sequencing used naive CD4+ T cells from PBMCs. The subset is: CD45RA+ positively selected. These receptors were collected from a man younger than 30 in good health. Some clones in this sample may be carry-over from other donors' samples.

Worth noting for this clone: Different DNA sequences within this sample yield the same CDR3. The genes are TRBV18 and TRBJ2-7, with D perhaps assigned TRBD1 or TRBD2 (6 bases each). V was pared by 3 bases and J by 3 bases, with 9 bases between. The germline V gene encodes CDR1 KGHSH and CDR2 LQKENI. The CDR3 covers 13 residues. The CDR3 region has the DNA TGTGCCAGCTCACCGAGGGGGGACTACGAGCAGTACTTC. Its translation is CASSPRGDYEQYF.

This sequence joins TRBV5-1 and TRBJ2-7; maybe TRBD1 (7 bases). V gave up 1 base and J gave up 1 base, with 15 bases separating them. The CDR3 loop spans 16 amino acids. Germline V gives CDR1 SGHRS, CDR2 YFSETQ. The CDR3 coding sequence is TGCGCCAGCAGCTTGTCACCGGCAGGGGGGTCCTACGAGCAGTACTTC. It translates to CASSLSPAGGSYEQYF.

V and J are TRBV5-4 and TRBJ2-5; TRBD1 agrees at 7 bases. V lost 2 bases and J lost 2; bases outside the gene matches: 6. Germline CDR1 and CDR2: SGHNT and YYREEE (reference sequence). The CDR3 has 15 residues. CDR3 region: CASSFPDREQETQYF. The CDR3 DNA follows: TGTGCCAGCAGCTTTCCCGACAGGGAACAAGAGACCCAGTACTTC. Full variable domain (missing parts from reference TRBV5-4 and TRBJ2-5): ETGVTQSPTHLIKTRGQQVTLRCSSQSGHNTVSWYQQALGQGPQFIFQYYREEENGRGNFPPRFSGLQFPNYSSELNVNALELDDSALYLCASSFPDREQETQYFGPGTRLLVL.

The genes are TRBV2 and TRBJ2-2; no clear D. V lost 1 base and J 4 bases, leaving 7 bases between the germline ends. This CDR3 is 14 amino acids long. Per germline, CDR1 SNHLY and CDR2 FYNNEI. The CDR3 loop reads CASSEDRATGELFF. CDR3 bases: TGTGCCAGCAGTGAAGACCGAGCCACCGGGGAGCTGTTTTTT.

The V and J genes are TRBV7-3 and TRBJ2-1; 9 bases match TRBD1. Per germline, CDR1 SGHTA and CDR2 FQGTGA. V lost 4 bases and J lost 9; bases outside the gene matches: 4. The CDR3 covers 13 residues. The CDR3: CASSWTGAGEQFF. CDR3 DNA sequence: TGTGCCAGCAGCTGGACAGGGGCTGGTGAGCAGTTCTTC. The complete variable domain, with remaining parts taken from reference TRBV7-3 and TRBJ2-1, reads GAGVSQTPSNKVTEKGKYVELRCDPISGHTALYWYRQSLGQGPEFLIYFQGTGAADDSGLPNDRFFAVRPEGSVSTLKIQRTERGDSAVYLCASSWTGAGEQFFGPGTRLTVL.

V is TRBV7-3 and J is TRBJ2-1, with a weak D call TRBD1 (5 bases). Trimming removed 3 bases from V and 3 bases from J, with 9 bases in between. Per the germline V gene, CDR1 is SGHTA and CDR2 is FQGTGA. The CDR3 is 14 residues long. CDR3 DNA: TGTGCCAGCAGCTTCCAGGGTGACTACAATGAGCAGTTCTTC. Protein sequence: CASSFQGDYNEQFF. Full variable domain (missing parts from reference TRBV7-3 and TRBJ2-1): GAGVSQTPSNKVTEKGKYVELRCDPISGHTALYWYRQSLGQGPEFLIYFQGTGAADDSGLPNDRFFAVRPEGSVSTLKIQRTERGDSAVYLCASSFQGDYNEQFFGPGTRLTVL.

V is TRBV30 and J is TRBJ1-1; D might be TRBD1 (5 bases). The CDR3 runs to 13 residues. Trimming stripped 4 bases from V and 0 bases from J, with 9 bases between. Germline loops: CDR1 GTSNPN, CDR2 SVGIG (reference sequence). CDR3 bases: TGTGCCTGGATAGAGGGGATGAACACTGAAGCTTTCTTT. Its protein product is CAWIEGMNTEAFF.

The count of this clone is one. V is TRBV28 and J is TRBJ1-1; no clear D gene. Per germline, CDR1 MDHEN and CDR2 SYDVKM. Trimming pared 3 bases from V and 8 bases from J, leaving 13 bases between. The CDR3 consists of 13 residues. The CDR3 loop is CASSFGGMTEAFF. The DNA for the CDR3 is TGTGCCAGCAGTTTTGGAGGGATGACGGAAGCTTTCTTT.

This clone was observed once. The V and J genes are TRBV11-3 and TRBJ1-1; tentatively, D is TRBD1 (6 bases). The CDR3 has 11 residues. The V gene's germline CDR1 is SGHNT and CDR2 YENEEA. The V and J ends lost 9 bases and 3 bases respectively, with 8 bases between them. CDR3 sequence reads: CARHRDTEAFF. In DNA form, the CDR3 reads TGTGCCAGGCACAGGGACACTGAAGCTTTCTTT.

Concerning this clone: Other DNA sequences in the sample encode the same CDR3. CDR3 protein: CSASRYNEQFF. Here the CDR3 DNA reads TGCAGTGCTTCTAGGTACAATGAGCAGTTCTTC. The chain is built from TRBV20-1 and TRBJ2-1; D remains unclear. The length of the CDR3 is 11 residues. V was pared by 5 bases and J by 4 bases, with 6 bases between. Per the germline V gene, CDR1 is DFQATT and CDR2 is SNEGSKA (reference sequence).

In this sample, this clone turned up a few times. The genes are TRBV18 and TRBJ1-4, with D unclear. The CDR3 loop spans 14 amino acids. V was shortened by 2 bases and J by 6 bases, with 10 bases between the two germline ends. Germline CDR1 reads KGHSH; CDR2 reads LQKENI. CDR3 in amino acids: CASSPDRRDEKLFF. The CDR3 nucleotides read TGTGCCAGCTCACCAGACCGCCGGGATGAAAAACTGTTTTTT.

The chain employs TRBV5-1 and TRBJ2-5, with D uncertain. Trimming shortened V by 4 bases and J by 3 bases, and 13 bases separated the two germline ends. This CDR3 spans 14 amino acids. Germline V lookup: CDR1 SGHRS, CDR2 YFSETQ. CDR3: CASSKDTGEETQYF. Here the CDR3 DNA reads TGCGCCAGCAGCAAGGATACCGGCGAAGAGACCCAGTACTTC.

The J gene is TRBJ2-7, the V gene TRBV7-8, with a possible D match to TRBD1 (5 bases). CDR3 length: 14 amino acids. The germline gives CDR1 SGHVS, CDR2 FQNEAQ. V lost 2 bases, J lost 4 bases, and 12 bases lay in between. The CDR3 protein is CASSLLGDNYEQYF. The DNA for the CDR3 is TGTGCCAGCAGCTTACTAGGGGATAATTACGAGCAGTACTTC.

The count of this clone is one. This sample also contains other DNA sequences that code for the same CDR3. CDR3 sequence reads: CASSYGGNEQFF. The CDR3 DNA is TGTGCCAGCAGTTATGGTGGCAATGAGCAGTTCTTC. The chain employs TRBV6-6 and TRBJ2-1; D unresolved. The V gene lost 3 bases and the J gene lost 6 bases, with 6 bases spanning the gap. From germline, CDR1 is MNHNY and CDR2 SVGAGI (reference sequence). The CDR3 loop spans 12 amino acids.

This clone was seen only once. The gene calls are TRBV15 and TRBJ2-7; 10 nucleotides line up with TRBD2. J lost 3 bases, V lost 1 base, and 12 bases had no gene match. Germline lookup yields CDR1 LNHNV and CDR2 YYDKDF (reference sequence). The CDR3 loop spans 18 amino acids. CDR3 bases: TGTGCCACCAGCAGAGCCACCCCCACTAGCGGGGACCGCTACGAGCAGTACTTC. This sequence encodes CATSRATPTSGDRYEQYF.